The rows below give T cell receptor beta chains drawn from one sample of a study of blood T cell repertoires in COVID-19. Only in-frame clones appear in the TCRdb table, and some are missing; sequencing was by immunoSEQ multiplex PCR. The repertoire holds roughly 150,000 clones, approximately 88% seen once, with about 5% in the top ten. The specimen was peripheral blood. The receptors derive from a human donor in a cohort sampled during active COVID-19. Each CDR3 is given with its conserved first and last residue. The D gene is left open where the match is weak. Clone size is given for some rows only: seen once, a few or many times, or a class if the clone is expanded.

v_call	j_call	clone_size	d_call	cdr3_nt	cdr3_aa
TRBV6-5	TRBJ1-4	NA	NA	TGTGCCAGCAGTCGGGGATCAACTAATGAAAAACTGTTTTTT	CASSRGSTNEKLFF
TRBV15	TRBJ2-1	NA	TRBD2	TGTGCCACCAGCAGAGAGGGGAGGGCCTACAATGAGCAGTTCTTC	CATSREGRAYNEQFF
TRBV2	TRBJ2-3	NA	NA	TGTGCCAGCAGTCCCGTTACTAGGGAGAGTGAAGATACGCAGTATTTT	CASSPVTRESEDTQYF
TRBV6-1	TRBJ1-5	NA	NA	TGTGCCAGCAGTGAACAGGGCATGGGGCCCCAGCATTTT	CASSEQGMGPQHF
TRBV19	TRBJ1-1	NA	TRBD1	TGTGCCAGTAACATCAGGGGGCGCCCCGATGAAGCTTTCTTT	CASNIRGRPDEAFF
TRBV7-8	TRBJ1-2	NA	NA	TGTGCCAGCAGCCTCAGACTAGACTATGGCTACACCTTC	CASSLRLDYGYTF
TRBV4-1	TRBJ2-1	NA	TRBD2	TGCGCCAGCAGCCAAATCGGCGGGGGGGCCAGGAGTGAGCAGTTCTTC	CASSQIGGGARSEQFF
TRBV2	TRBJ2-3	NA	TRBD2	TGTGCCAGCACTCGGACTAGCGGGAGTGCAGATACGCAGTATTTT	CASTRTSGSADTQYF
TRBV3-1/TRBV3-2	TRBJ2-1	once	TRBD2	TGTGCCAGCAGCCCCAATTTAGCGGGAGTGACCGGGGATGAGCAGTTCTTC	CASSPNLAGVTGDEQFF
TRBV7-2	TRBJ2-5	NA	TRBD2	TGTGCCAGCAGCTTATCCGGGGGGAGGGCCCAGTACTTC	CASSLSGGRAQYF
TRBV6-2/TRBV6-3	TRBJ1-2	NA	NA	TGTGCCAGCAGCCTTAGAAACTATGGCTACACCTTC	CASSLRNYGYTF
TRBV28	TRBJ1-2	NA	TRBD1	TGTGCCAGCAGGGCCGGGACAGGGGGCACCTATGGCTACACCTTC	CASRAGTGGTYGYTF
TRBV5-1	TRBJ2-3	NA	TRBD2	TGCGCCAGCAGCGCGGGCGCTAGCGGGAGGGCCCTCGGGACAGATACGCAGTATTTT	CASSAGASGRALGTDTQYF
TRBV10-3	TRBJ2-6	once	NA	TGTGCCATCAGCACCAGCTCTGGGGCCAACGTCCTGACTTTC	CAISTSSGANVLTF
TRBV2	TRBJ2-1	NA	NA	TGTGCCAGCAGTGTGGGTGCTAGAACCTACAATGAGCAGTTCTTC	CASSVGARTYNEQFF
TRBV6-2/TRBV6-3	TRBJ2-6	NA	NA	TGTGCCAGCAGTAGGGGAACAGGGCTGGCTGGGGCCAACGTCCTGACTTTC	CASSRGTGLAGANVLTF